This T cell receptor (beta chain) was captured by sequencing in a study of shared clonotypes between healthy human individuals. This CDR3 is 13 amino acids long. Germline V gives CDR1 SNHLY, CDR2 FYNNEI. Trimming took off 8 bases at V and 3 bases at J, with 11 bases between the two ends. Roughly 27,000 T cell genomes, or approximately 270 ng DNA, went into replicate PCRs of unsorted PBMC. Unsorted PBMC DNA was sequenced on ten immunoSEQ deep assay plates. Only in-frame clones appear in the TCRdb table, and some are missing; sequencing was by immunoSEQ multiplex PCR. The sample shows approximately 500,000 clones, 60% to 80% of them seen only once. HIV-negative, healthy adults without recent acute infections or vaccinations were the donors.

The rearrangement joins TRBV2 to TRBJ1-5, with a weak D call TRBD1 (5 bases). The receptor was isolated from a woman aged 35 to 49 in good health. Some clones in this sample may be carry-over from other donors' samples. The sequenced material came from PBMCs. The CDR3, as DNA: TGTGCCAGCGGAGGGGACCCCAATCAGCCCCAGCATTTT. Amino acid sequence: CASGGDPNQPQHF.